A single sample is the source of the 11 T cell receptor beta chains below, sequenced in a study of response to subunit inactivated influenza vaccine. One entry per CDR3 protein, called by TCRdb with MiXCR from the RT-PCR reads. The sample lists about 540,000 distinct CDR3 sequences, under 30% occurring once. The same sample was also studied in work on T cells expressing NK-cell markers. From that study: Synthesis of TCR beta cDNA relied on 5'RACE template switching carrying UMIs.

The material sequenced was CD4+ T cells sorted from PBMCs, taken 11 to 12 days after vaccination. The receptor set was obtained from a man aged 45-60 years who received an inactivated influenza vaccine.

V and J are TRBV24-1 and TRBJ2-1; 7 bases fit TRBD1. The CDR3 is 14 amino acids. Trimming cost V 3 bases and J 12 bases; bases outside gene matches: 10. Germline CDR1 reads KGHDR; CDR2 reads SFDVKD. The CDR3 sequence is CATSDTRRGFVQFF. CDR3 in DNA: TGTGCCACCAGTGATACCCGCAGGGGGTTCGTGCAGTTCTTC.

This clonotype was picked up a small number of times. The genes are TRBV2 and TRBJ1-5; weak D call: TRBD1 (6 bases). The CDR3 covers 17 residues. The V and J ends lost 5 bases and 4 bases respectively, with 21 bases between them. CDR1 is SNHLY and CDR2 is FYNNEI in the germline V gene. The CDR3 nucleotides are TGTGCCAGCAGTCAGTGGGGGCAAGGGGTAGCAAATCAGCCCCAGCATTTT. Its translation: CASSQWGQGVANQPQHF.

This clonotype came up a few times. The chain joins TRBV5-1 to TRBJ2-1; possible D gene TRBD2, 5 bases. Trimming left V 4 bases short and J 0 bases short, with 14 bases between. The CDR3 sequence is 16 residues long. Germline loops: CDR1 SGHRS, CDR2 YFSETQ. The CDR3 DNA is TGCGCCAGCAGCCCAGCCGGGGTAAGCTCCTACAATGAGCAGTTCTTC. Its protein is CASSPAGVSSYNEQFF.

The V call is TRBV23-1, the J call TRBJ2-1; 7 bases match TRBD2. TRBV23-1 is filed as an ORF, its function uncertain. V shed 0 bases and J 0 bases; nucleotides not matched to a gene: 14. The CDR3 is 20 amino acids. CDR3 coding DNA: TGCGCCAGCAGTCAATCGTTTTCAATTGCGGGAGACCCCTCCTACAATGAGCAGTTCTTC. Protein: CASSQSFSIAGDPSYNEQFF.

This clonotype has more than one count but fewer than ten. V is TRBV18 and J is TRBJ2-7; tentative D call: TRBD1 (6 bases). The CDR3 totals 14 residues. Germline-derived CDR1 and CDR2 are KGHSH and LQKENI. V was clipped by 3 bases and J by 5 bases, with 14 bases between them. CDR3 in amino acids: CASSPFTGLNEQYF. CDR3 nucleotide sequence: TGTGCCAGCTCACCCTTTACAGGGCTAAACGAGCAGTACTTC.

The J gene is TRBJ2-1, the V gene TRBV11-3, with TRBD2 identical over 14 bases. The CDR3 contains 21 residues. CDR1 SGHNT and CDR2 YENEEA come from the germline V gene. With 4 bases clipped from V and 0 bases from J, the junction kept 14 bases outside the gene matches. CDR3 region: CASSSIVVPGTSGSSYNEQFF. In DNA, the CDR3 is TGTGCCAGCAGCTCCATTGTAGTCCCCGGGACTAGCGGGAGCTCCTACAATGAGCAGTTCTTC. The full variable domain, its missing parts supplied by reference TRBV11-3 and TRBJ2-1, is EAGVVQSPRYKIIEKKQPVAFWCNPISGHNTLYWYLQNLGQGPELLIRYENEEAVDDSQLPKDRFSAERLKGVDSTLKIQPAELGDSAVYLCASSSIVVPGTSGSSYNEQFFGPGTRLTVL.

Only a few counts were recorded for this clonotype. At one of its ends the junction is not consistent with the germline gene, which may arise from a read error. The J gene is TRBJ1-1, the V gene TRBV7-2, with unresolved D. The CDR3 is made up of 15 amino acids. Germline CDR1 and CDR2: SGHTA and FQGNSA. As DNA, the CDR3 is TGTGCCAGCAGCCAACGGGCGATAATGAACCCTGAAGCTTTCTTT. It is translated as CASSQRAIMNPEAFF.

The V and J genes are TRBV7-8 and TRBJ1-4; D is perhaps TRBD1 (5 bases). Germline CDR1 SGHVS, CDR2 FQNEAQ. V was cut by 1 base and J by 7 bases, with 13 bases left in between. The CDR3 sequence is 15 residues long. The CDR3 DNA reads as TGTGCCAGCAGCTTAGGGGGGGATAGCGGTGAAAAACTGTTTTTT. Translation: CASSLGGDSGEKLFF.

J is TRBJ1-6 and V is TRBV6-1; D is perhaps TRBD1 (5 bases). Trimming removed 2 bases at V and 8 bases at J, with 10 bases between. The CDR3 is 14 amino acids. Per the germline V gene, CDR1 is MNHNS and CDR2 is SASEGT. As DNA, the CDR3 is TGTGCCAGCAGTGAACAGGGAAAGGATTCACCCCTCCACTTT. It translates to CASSEQGKDSPLHF.

Many counts were recorded for this clonotype. This rearrangement joins TRBV28 to TRBJ2-7; no clear D gene. CDR3 size: 15 residues. Germline V gene lookup returns CDR1 MDHEN and CDR2 SYDVKM. V was pared by 2 bases and J by 2 bases, with 13 bases between. DNA of the CDR3: TGTGCCAGCAGTTTAACATCCCTTCAAGCCTACGAGCAGTACTTC. Translating it yields CASSLTSLQAYEQYF.

This clonotype was counted a single time. The chain recombines TRBV5-6 with TRBJ2-7; TRBD2 aligns across 11 bases. Per the germline V gene, CDR1 is SGHDT and CDR2 is YYEEEE. The CDR3 runs 16 residues. The V segment lost 4 bases and the J segment 2 bases; nucleotides outside the gene matches: 8. The CDR3 DNA reads TGTGCCAGCAGCCACAGACTAGCGGGGCCGGCCTACGAGCAGTACTTC. It codes for CASSHRLAGPAYEQYF.